The T cell receptor beta chain under discussion was sequenced for a study of blood T cell repertoires in COVID-19 (TCRdb year 2020). For the study in its entirety: The collaborator samples originated in the United States, Italy and Spain and spanned the acute and convalescent phases of COVID-19. The prospective study material was composed of cDNA or gDNA derived from T cells, B-cell-depleted T cells, or PBMCs. The dataset comprised deeply sampled blood TCRbeta repertoires from subjects exposed to, actively infected with, or recovered from COVID-19. The repertoires were released in a freely available public database intended as a resource for research on the immune response to SARS-CoV-2. The samples were drawn from two sources: the first 160 participants of the ongoing ImmuneRACE study, and fewer than 1,500 subjects contributed by 6 global collaborators. A de-identified subject ID, COVID-19 status, age in years and sex were almost always included in the sample metadata. Where available, HLA class I and class II types were obtained from metadata supplied by the sample provider rather than from assay-based typing.

This clone was counted a single time. Its recognized antigen is unknown. No base quality information exists; no much larger clone differs at one position. Study-wide conclusions, independent of this receptor: How much clinical and demographic metadata was included differed by source and by participant, and the metadata was provided uncurated.

Including cysteine and phenylalanine, the CDR3 has 12 amino acids. The only DNA kept is the CDR3, 36 bases in frame from the first base. V and J are truncated by 8 bases and 6 bases respectively, leaving an intervening sequence of 11 bases. The immunoSEQ Assay, a bias-controlled multiplex PCR, was used to amplify TCRbeta CDR3 regions from genomic DNA. As for the authors' bioinformatics: The number of nucleated cells in each sample was estimated by amplification of reference gene primers within the assay. To quantify the absolute abundance of each unique TCRbeta CDR3 rearrangement, sequence reads were collapsed and filtered. For each sample, productive Simpson clonality was calculated as the square root of Simpson's diversity index across productive rearrangements. TCRdb took this table from immuneACCESS and kept in-frame rearrangements with V and J called. Such tables lack part of the clones; where checked against another copy, unresolved V genes explain under half of the gap, and the rest is unexplained. V and J calls plus clone size are reproduced from that table; the DNA served to infer D and trimming. For this sample the table gives 140,000 or so clones, of which around 78% were detected only once. The ten largest clones add up to roughly 2% of the sample.

Each collaborating institution followed its own protocols to collect whole blood in K2EDTA tubes. Collaborator samples were shipped for TCRbeta analysis as frozen whole blood, isolated PBMCs, or DNA extracted from either sample type. Sequencing was carried out using peripheral blood. This clonotype was sampled from a woman aged 55-70 years with acute or convalescent COVID-19. The chain links TRBV12-3 or TRBV12-4 with TRBJ1-5; the best D guess is TRBD1, with 5 bases matching. The CDR3 is CASAGGGQPQHF. The nucleotides are TGTGCCAGCGCGGGCGGGGGTCAGCCCCAGCATTTT.